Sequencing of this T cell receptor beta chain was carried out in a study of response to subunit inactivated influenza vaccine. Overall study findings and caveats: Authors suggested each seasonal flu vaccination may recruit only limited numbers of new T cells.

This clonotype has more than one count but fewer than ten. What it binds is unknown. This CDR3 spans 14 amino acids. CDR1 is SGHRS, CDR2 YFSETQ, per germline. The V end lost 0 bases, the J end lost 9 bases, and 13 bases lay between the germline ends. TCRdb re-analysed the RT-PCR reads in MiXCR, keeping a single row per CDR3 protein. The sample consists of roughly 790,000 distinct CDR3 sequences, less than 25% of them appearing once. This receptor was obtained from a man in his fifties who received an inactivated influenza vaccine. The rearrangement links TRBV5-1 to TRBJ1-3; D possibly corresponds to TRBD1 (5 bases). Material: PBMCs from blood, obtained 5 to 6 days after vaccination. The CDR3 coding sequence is TGCGCCAGCAGCTTGGCCCCGACAGTCGGCACCATATATTTT. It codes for CASSLAPTVGTIYF.